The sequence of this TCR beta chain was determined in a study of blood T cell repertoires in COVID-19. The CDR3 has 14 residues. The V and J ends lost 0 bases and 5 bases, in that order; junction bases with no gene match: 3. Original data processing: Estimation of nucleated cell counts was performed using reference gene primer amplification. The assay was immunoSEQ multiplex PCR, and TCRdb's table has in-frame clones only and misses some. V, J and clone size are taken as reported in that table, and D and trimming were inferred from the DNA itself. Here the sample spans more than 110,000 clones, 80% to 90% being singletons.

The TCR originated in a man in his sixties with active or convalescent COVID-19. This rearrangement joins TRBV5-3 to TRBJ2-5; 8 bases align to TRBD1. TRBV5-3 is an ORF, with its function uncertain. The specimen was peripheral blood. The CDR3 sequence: CARSLGQGRETQYF. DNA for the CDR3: TGTGCCAGAAGCTTGGGACAGGGGAGGGAGACCCAGTACTTC.